The clone carrying this TCR beta chain was seen a single time. What it binds is not known. Clones were read by immunoSEQ multiplex PCR, and TCRdb kept only the in-frame ones, dropping some. Found here are under 200,000 clones, roughly 90% of them singletons; the top ten hold around 5.5%. These data originate in a study of T cell responses to AZD1222 COVID-19 vaccine. Study results and limitations: Dominant at 160-218 and 743-854, vaccine-associated CD4 TCRs also spanned spike.

V was cut by 1 base and J by 0 bases, with 4 bases left in between. This CDR3 contains 14 residues. The germline gives CDR1 LGHDT, CDR2 YNNKEL (reference sequence). V and J are TRBV3-1 (or the pseudogene TRBV3-2) and TRBJ2-4; unclear D gene. The receptor's source is an adult in good health. The sequencing used peripheral blood, collected on day 0 of AZD1222 vaccination. For the CDR3, the DNA is TGTGCCAGCAGCCAAGGACTAGCCAAAAACATTCAGTACTTC. Amino acid sequence: CASSQGLAKNIQYF.